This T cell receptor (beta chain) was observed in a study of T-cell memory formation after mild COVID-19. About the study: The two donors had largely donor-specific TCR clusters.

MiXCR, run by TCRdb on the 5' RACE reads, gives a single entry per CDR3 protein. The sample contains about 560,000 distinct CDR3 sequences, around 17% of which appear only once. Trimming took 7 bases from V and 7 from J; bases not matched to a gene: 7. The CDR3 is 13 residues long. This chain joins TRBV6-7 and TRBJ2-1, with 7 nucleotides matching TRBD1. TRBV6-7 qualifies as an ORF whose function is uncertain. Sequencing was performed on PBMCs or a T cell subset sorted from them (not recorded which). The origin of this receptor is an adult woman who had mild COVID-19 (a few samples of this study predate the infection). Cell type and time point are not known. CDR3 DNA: TGTGCCAGCACTCGACAGGGTGTGAATGAGCAGTTCTTC. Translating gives CASTRQGVNEQFF.